The T cell receptor (beta chain) under discussion was sequenced for a study of spatial heterogeneity in lung cancer. Study context: Across the raw uncorrected reads, a unique TCR and UMI combination was observed, on average, more than ten times.

V lost 1 base and J lost 0, with 10 bases in between. The CDR3 totals 17 residues. TCRdb itself ran the 5' RACE reads through MiXCR, one entry per CDR3 protein. Of 30,000 to 50,000 distinct CDR3 sequences in the sample, under 7% are singletons; the top ten hold around 10%. Time point noted: sample taken at primary tumor resection. The authors sequenced whole RNA from tumor, nontumor lung or frozen PBMC without sorting. This clonotype was found many times. The sample was PBMCs, taken at surgery. The sequence was collected from a male donor with early-stage non-small cell lung cancer. The chain is built from TRBV23-1 and TRBJ2-6; TRBD1 is a possible D gene (6 bases). TRBV23-1 is reported as an ORF; its role is uncertain. CDR3 residues: CASSQYREYSGANVLTF. The CDR3 coding sequence is TGCGCCAGCAGTCAATACAGGGAATACTCTGGGGCCAACGTCCTGACTTTC.